The 4 T cell receptor beta chains reported below all come from one sample, sequenced in a study of cytomegalovirus exposure and HLA in healthy donors. Use of 60 Vbeta and 13 Jbeta primers characterized the PCR. The table came from immunoSEQ multiplex PCR; TCRdb's copy has only in-frame clones and leaves some out. Its clone listing holds 150,000 to 200,000 clones. Sample: PBMCs. These receptors were collected from a woman aged 55 to 70 in good health and CMV-seronegative.

The genes are TRBV5-1 and TRBJ1-1; no clear D. The V and J ends lost 1 base and 0 bases respectively, with 7 bases between them. CDR1 and CDR2 (germline): SGHRS, YFSETQ. The CDR3 has 14 amino acids. The DNA for the CDR3 is TGCGCCAGCAGCTTGCGCACGGTGAACACTGAAGCTTTCTTT. Residues: CASSLRTVNTEAFF.

The CDR3 sequence is CASSTRTSRDTQYF. The DNA for the CDR3 is TGTGCCAGCAGCACACGGACTAGTAGAGATACGCAGTATTTT. This sequence joins TRBV7-9 and TRBJ2-3; 7 nucleotides agree with TRBD2. CDR1 and CDR2 from the germline V gene are SEHNR and FQNEAQ (reference sequence). Germline trimming cut 5 bases from V and 5 bases from J; bases unmatched to any gene: 7. The CDR3 sequence is 14 residues long.

V and J are TRBV6-6 and TRBJ2-2, with D perhaps matching TRBD2 (5 bases). This CDR3 has 12 amino acids. Germline-derived CDR1 and CDR2 are MNHNY and SVGAGI (reference sequence). Between the trimmed V and J ends, which lost 6 bases and 5 bases, there was a span of 7 bases. CDR3 region: CASRPGTGELFF. In DNA form, the CDR3 reads TGTGCCAGCAGACCGGGGACCGGGGAGCTGTTTTTT.

The chain carries TRBV9 and TRBJ2-1, with 11 bases identical to TRBD2. CDR1 and CDR2 (germline): SGDLS, YYNGEE. The CDR3 has 15 amino acids. Trimming cost V 3 bases and J 6 bases; bases outside gene matches: 5. The chain's CDR3 is CASSATSGTPNEQFF. As DNA, the CDR3 is TGTGCCAGCAGCGCGACTAGCGGGACCCCCAATGAGCAGTTCTTC.